This is a list of T cell receptor beta chains from one sample in a study of T cells after yellow fever vaccination. TCRdb independently ran MiXCR on the 5' RACE reads; one entry per CDR3 protein. Of 600,000 to 750,000 distinct CDR3 sequences in the sample, approximately 13% are singletons; the top ten hold 14% to 15%. The sequencing here drew on PBMCs, taken on the day of the yellow fever booster vaccination. All receptors derive from a man in his thirties or forties who received the YFV17D yellow fever vaccine. The CDR3 runs from the conserved cysteine through the conserved F or W. D genes are given only for firm matches. Clone size appears in some rows only: once, few, many, or a class for an expanded clone.

D gene	clone size	V gene	J gene	CDR3 DNA	CDR3 protein
-	-	TRBV2	TRBJ1-1	TGTGCCAGCAAGGCTCGAATAGAAACCTATTACCCGAACACTGAAGCTTTCTTT	CASKARIETYYPNTEAFF
-	-	TRBV18	TRBJ2-2	TGTGCCAGCTCACCCCAACTGTCGACCGCGGACACCGGGGAGCTGTTTTTT	CASSPQLSTADTGELFF
-	many	TRBV6-5	TRBJ2-2	TGTGCCAGCAGTTACTCGACCCCCGGGGAGCTGTTTTTT	CASSYSTPGELFF
TRBD1	few	TRBV20-1	TRBJ1-1	TGCAGTGCTAGAGACCTACAGGGGGCGGGTGAAGCTTTCTTT	CSARDLQGAGEAFF
-	-	TRBV3-1	TRBJ2-5	TGTGCCAGCAGCCAACGTATGGAGACCCAGTACTTC	CASSQRMETQYF
-	-	TRBV5-1	TRBJ2-7	TGCGCCAGCAGCTGGGCCAGCGCCTACGAGCAGTACTTC	CASSWASAYEQYF
-	-	TRBV19	TRBJ2-1	TGTGCCAGTAGGGGGGAGGGGACAAGGGGCAATGAGCAGTTCTTC	CASRGEGTRGNEQFF
TRBD1	-	TRBV4-3	TRBJ2-7	TGCGCCAGCAGCCCCGACGGGACAGGGGTCCCCTACGAGCAGTACTTC	CASSPDGTGVPYEQYF
-	-	TRBV7-2	TRBJ2-3	TGTGCCAGCAGCTTACTGGCGCATATAGATACGCAGTATTTT	CASSLLAHIDTQYF
TRBD2	-	TRBV6-2/TRBV6-3	TRBJ2-3	TGTGCCAGCATCTCTGGACTAGCGATTTCAAAGGCAGATACGCAGTATTTT	CASISGLAISKADTQYF
-	-	TRBV6-1	TRBJ2-1	TGTGCCAGCAACTACAATGAGCAGTTCTTC	CASNYNEQFF
TRBD2	-	TRBV7-9	TRBJ2-7	TGTGCCAGCACCCACGGACTAGCGGGATACGAGCAGTACTTC	CASTHGLAGYEQYF
-	-	TRBV20-1	TRBJ1-4	TGCAGTGCTCAAGGACAGCCTTGGGAAAAACTGTTTTTT	CSAQGQPWEKLFF
-	few	TRBV4-2	TRBJ2-1	TGTGCCAGCAGCCAAGATTTGGAGGGGCACTACAATGAGCAGTTCTTC	CASSQDLEGHYNEQFF
-	few	TRBV6-1	TRBJ1-6	TGTGCCAGCAGACAGGGACCGAGTGGAGGGAATTCACCCCTCCACTTT	CASRQGPSGGNSPLHF
-	-	TRBV28	TRBJ2-5	TGTGCCAGCAGTTTTTATCCCACAGGGCAAGAGACCCAGTACTTC	CASSFYPTGQETQYF
-	-	TRBV7-8	TRBJ2-7	TGTGCCAGCAGCCTGCCCACCGGAACCGGGACTCCTAATTACGAGCAGTACTTC	CASSLPTGTGTPNYEQYF
-	few	TRBV5-4	TRBJ2-1	TGTGCCAGCAGCGGTAGCGTAAGTTACAATGAGCAGTTCTTC	CASSGSVSYNEQFF
TRBD2	few	TRBV12-3/TRBV12-4	TRBJ2-5	TGTGCCAGCAGCGCGGGAGTTGTGGAGACCCAGTACTTC	CASSAGVVETQYF
-	few	TRBV25-1	TRBJ2-5	TGTGCCAGCGCGGCCCTGCTCGGCGGTCAAGAGACCCAGTACTTC	CASAALLGGQETQYF
TRBD2	-	TRBV9	TRBJ2-1	TGTGCCAGCAGCGTAGCGGCGGGAGGGTACAATGAGCAGTTCTTC	CASSVAAGGYNEQFF
TRBD2	few	TRBV5-1	TRBJ2-1	TGCGCCAGCATTCAGGGGGGACTAGCGGAGCAAGAGCAGTTCTTC	CASIQGGLAEQEQFF
-	-	TRBV9	TRBJ2-3	TGTGCCAGCAGCGTCGGCTTAGCGAGCACAGATACGCAGTATTTT	CASSVGLASTDTQYF
-	few	TRBV11-2	TRBJ2-1	TGTGCCAGCAGCTGGACAGACTCCTACAATGAGCAGTTCTTC	CASSWTDSYNEQFF
TRBD2	few	TRBV9	TRBJ2-1	TGTGCCAGCAGCGTAGATCTTGCGGGAGGACACAATGAGCAGTTCTTC	CASSVDLAGGHNEQFF
TRBD2	many	TRBV20-1	TRBJ2-1	TGCAGTGCTAGAGATTGGAGCGGGAGTAGGAGTGAGCAGTTCTTC	CSARDWSGSRSEQFF
-	-	TRBV5-1	TRBJ2-1	TGCGCCAGCAGAGACGGGAGCAATGAGCAGTTCTTC	CASRDGSNEQFF
-	few	TRBV12-3/TRBV12-4	TRBJ2-7	TGTGCCAGCATCCCTAGTGGAGGGTACGAGCAGTACTTC	CASIPSGGYEQYF
-	many	TRBV9	TRBJ2-7	TGTGCCAGCAGCGTAGTCGGCGAGCAGTACTTC	CASSVVGEQYF
-	many	TRBV7-6	TRBJ2-5	TGTGCCAGCAGGCTATCACAGAACCAAGAGACCCAGTACTTC	CASRLSQNQETQYF
-	few	TRBV7-2	TRBJ2-5	TGTGCCAGCAGCCGACTAGGCCAAGAGACCCAGTACTTC	CASSRLGQETQYF
TRBD2	few	TRBV20-1	TRBJ2-2	TGCAGTGCTAGTTTACTAGCGGGAGGCTATAACACCGGGGAGCTGTTTTTT	CSASLLAGGYNTGELFF
-	few	TRBV5-1	TRBJ2-7	TGCGCCAGCAGCTTGGGTCTACAGCTCGAGCAGTACTTC	CASSLGLQLEQYF
-	once	TRBV7-9	TRBJ1-1	TGTGCCAGCAGAAACATGAACACTGAAGCTTTCTTT	CASRNMNTEAFF
-	few	TRBV28	TRBJ2-5	TGTGCCAGCTCCGTTCCGGATCGAGAGACCCAGTACTTC	CASSVPDRETQYF
-	-	TRBV11-2	TRBJ1-2	TGTGCCAGCAGCTTAGATCGATTACTCTCTGGGATTAACTATGGCTACACCTTC	CASSLDRLLSGINYGYTF
-	few	TRBV7-9	TRBJ1-5	TGTGCCAGCAGCTTAGCATCCGGGGACCTCTTCCAGCCCCAGCATTTT	CASSLASGDLFQPQHF
TRBD1	few	TRBV23-1	TRBJ2-5	TGCGCCAGCTGTCTGCAGCTCAGGGGGAACCAAGAGACCCAGTACTTC	CASCLQLRGNQETQYF
TRBD2	few	TRBV24-1	TRBJ2-7	TGTGCCACCAGTAAAGCGGGACCGCCAAACGAGCAGTACTTC	CATSKAGPPNEQYF
TRBD2	many	TRBV7-2	TRBJ2-7	TGTGCCAGCAGCTCCCCCTCTAGCGGGGGTAGCTCCTACGAGCAGTACTTC	CASSSPSSGGSSYEQYF
-	-	TRBV20-1	TRBJ1-1	TGCAGTGCTAGAGATAGCCGGCGATCCACTGAAGCTTTCTTT	CSARDSRRSTEAFF